This T cell receptor delta chain was sequenced in a study of γδ T cells in repeated Plasmodium falciparum infection. Study overall: Samples were taken at baseline, before some infections, and 21 days after each.

TCRdb re-called the multiplex PCR reads via CATT. The sample carries 80,000 to 95,000 delta-chain clones, 1.4% to 1.5% recorded once. After removal of 0 bases from V and 0 bases from J, the junction contained 9 bases not matched to a gene. Looked up from germline, CDR1 is TSWWSYY and CDR2 is QGS. This CDR3 comprises 18 residues. Flow sorting of PBMC yielded separate Vgamma9/Vdelta2+ and Vdelta2-negative gammadelta T cell populations for bulk repertoire analysis. In its sample, this clone was seen many times. The source of this sequence is a pool of human donors (malaria-infected and uninfected, not separated). Sequencing was carried out using gamma-delta T cells from blood. The chain recombines TRDV1 with TRDJ1, with 8 bases fitting TRDD2. The DNA for the CDR3 is TGTGCTCTTGGGGAACTAGGACTTCCTACGCTCAACACCGATAAACTCATCTTT. As protein: CALGELGLPTLNTDKLIF.